This T cell receptor (beta chain) was captured by sequencing in a study of CD8 T cells in Susac syndrome. TCR beta sequencing was performed on blood CD8+ and CD4+ T cells. It was treatment-naive patients with stable or active relapsing-remitting disease who made up the multiple sclerosis controls. RNA amounts of about 0.45 to 1 ug underwent reverse transcription with random hexamers. With immunoSEQ multiplex PCR, TCR beta CDR3 was amplified across 54 Vbeta and 13 Jbeta. TCRdb reprocessed the immunoSEQ multiplex PCR reads via MiXCR and lists one record per CDR3 protein. Found here are about 440,000 distinct CDR3 sequences, approximately 85% of them singletons; the top ten hold approximately 0.12%. The CDR3 extends over 13 amino acids. Germline-derived CDR1 and CDR2 are SNHLY and FYNNEI. With 7 bases removed from V and 6 bases from J, the gap between germline ends came to 13 bases.

This clonotype originated in a human donor with multiple sclerosis. This chain links TRBV2 with TRBJ1-5, with D possibly TRBD1 on 5 matching bases. What was sequenced was CD8+ T cells from PBMCs. This chain's CDR3 is CASIPGMGQPQHF. The CDR3, as DNA: TGTGCCAGCATACCAGGGATGGGTCAGCCCCAGCATTTT.